These 2 T cell receptor beta chains share one sample of origin, sequenced in a study of T cells in women clearing cervical HPV infection. Sequencing was performed with immunoSEQ multiplex PCR; in TCRdb, only in-frame clones are kept and a portion is missing. In total, the table holds 44,000 or so clones. Input material: blood buffy coat. All receptors derive from a woman between 18 and 75 years old with a cervical HPV16 infection that either progressed to CIN3+ or cleared (not recorded which).

With regard to this clone: The read terminates 3 residues ahead of where the CDR3 ends, so the germline J gene completes it. The V gene is TRBV5-1, the J gene TRBJ1-1; D is unclear. CDR1 SGHRS and CDR2 YFSETQ come from the germline V gene. V was trimmed by 0 bases and J by 0 bases, leaving 9 bases between them. This CDR3 is 15 amino acids long. The sequenced CDR3 bases are TGCGCCAGCAGCTTGGGAACTACAATGAACACTGAA. Its translation is CASSLGTTMNTE. The entire CDR3 is CASSLGTTMNTEAFF.

On this clone itself: The read ends 3 residues early relative to the CDR3; the germline J gene fills the gap. The chain recombines TRBV7-3 with TRBJ1-2, with D tentatively TRBD1 (6 bases). This CDR3 contains 15 residues. Germline CDR1 SGHTA, CDR2 FQGTGA. The sequenced CDR3 bases are TGTGCCAGCAGCTTCGCCGGGGGGCTAGACAATGAG. This gives the protein CASSFAGGLDNE. The whole CDR3 reads CASSFAGGLDNEYTF.